A selection of T cell receptor beta chains follows, all from one sample in a study of beta chain features in type 1 diabetes. Some clones are missing from TCRdb's copy, which holds only in-frame ones; the method was immunoSEQ multiplex PCR. The sample holds 600,000 or so clones, more than 13% seen once. Sequencing input: naive CD4+ T cells from blood. The receptors were gathered from a young man with type 1 diabetes. The CDR3 runs from the conserved cysteine through the conserved F or W. The D gene is left open where the match is weak. Clone size is given for some rows only: seen once, a few or many times, or a class if the clone is expanded.

>TRBJ1-2|few|TRBV7-9|-
TGTGCCAGCAGCATTCGGACAGATGGCTACACCTTC
CASSIRTDGYTF
>TRBJ2-5|-|TRBV15|TRBD1
TGTGCCACCAGCAGAGATAGGGACAGGGGAGAGACCCAGTACTTC
CATSRDRDRGETQYF
>TRBJ2-7|few|TRBV19|-
TGTGCCAGTAGTATCAACCAGGTTTCCTACGAGCAGTACTTC
CASSINQVSYEQYF
>TRBJ1-2|few|TRBV13|-
TGTGCCAGCAGCCGGCCGGTCCAGGGAGGTGGCTACACCTTC
CASSRPVQGGGYTF
>TRBJ2-2|few|TRBV5-1|-
TGCGCCAGCAGCTTGTCCTGGGGTACCGGGGAGCTGTTTTTT
CASSLSWGTGELFF
>TRBJ2-1|few|TRBV19|-
TGTGCCAGTACCGGGGGGCCGTACAATGAGCAGTTCTTC
CASTGGPYNEQFF
>TRBJ1-3|-|TRBV5-4|-
TGTGCCAGCAGGGCCCTCTCTGGAAACACCATATATTTT
CASRALSGNTIYF
>TRBJ2-5|-|TRBV11-2|-
TGTGCCAGCAGCTTGGGGCTCCCAGGGGACCAGTACTTC
CASSLGLPGDQYF
>TRBJ2-1|few|TRBV11-3|-
TGTGCCAGCAGCCGGGGAGGATACAATGAGCAGTTCTTC
CASSRGGYNEQFF
>TRBJ2-6|few|TRBV25-1|TRBD1
TGTGCCAGCAGGGACAGGGTCTCTGGGGCCAACGTCCTGACTTTC
CASRDRVSGANVLTF
>TRBJ2-3|-|TRBV7-2|TRBD2
TGTGCCAGCAGCTTGACCTACAGCGGGACCAACACAGATACGCAGTATTTT
CASSLTYSGTNTDTQYF
>TRBJ2-3|-|TRBV29-1|-
TGCAGCTCTTTGGACAGCTCAGATACGCAGTATTTT
CSSLDSSDTQYF
>TRBJ2-1|few|TRBV5-1|TRBD2
TGCGCCAGCAGCACCGGGACTAGCAACAATGAGCAGTTCTTC
CASSTGTSNNEQFF
>TRBJ2-7|-|TRBV2|TRBD1
TGTGCCAGCACCAGGGACAGCATGGTCTACGAGCAGTACTTC
CASTRDSMVYEQYF
>TRBJ1-5|few|TRBV28|-
TGTGCCAGCAGTGCCGGGACCACGCTACCGCATTTT
CASSAGTTLPHF
>TRBJ1-4|-|TRBV4-2|-
TGTGCCATCAGAAAGGACGCGACCATCAATGAAAAACTGTTTTTT
CAIRKDATINEKLFF
>TRBJ2-1|once|TRBV30|-
TGTGCCTGGAGTGGAGGTGGGGGGGAGCAGTTCTTC
CAWSGGGGEQFF
>TRBJ2-3|few|TRBV29-1|TRBD1
TGCAGCGTTGGACAGGGGGCAGATACGCAGTATTTT
CSVGQGADTQYF
>TRBJ2-5|few|TRBV2|TRBD2
TGTGCCAGCAGTTCTACTAGCGGGAGTGGAGAGACCCAGTACTTC
CASSSTSGSGETQYF
>TRBJ1-5|few|TRBV14|-
TGTGCCAGCAGCCGCAGGGGTTGGAATCAGCCCCAGCATTTT
CASSRRGWNQPQHF
>TRBJ2-7|few|TRBV5-1|-
TGCGCCAGCAGCTTGGGTCCTGAGGGAGTCTACGAGCAGTACTTC
CASSLGPEGVYEQYF
>TRBJ2-7|few|TRBV9|-
TGTGCCAGCAGCGTAGGTTCGCTTGCCCCCTACGAGCAGTACTTC
CASSVGSLAPYEQYF
>TRBJ1-3|few|TRBV7-2|-
TGTGCCAGCAGCCAAGACTCGCGGACCTACTCTGGAAACACCATATATTTT
CASSQDSRTYSGNTIYF
>TRBJ1-2|few|TRBV30|-
TGTGCCTGGAGTCCCATAGACAGGAACTATGGCTACACCTTC
CAWSPIDRNYGYTF
>TRBJ1-5|few|TRBV15|-
TGTGCCACCAGCAGAGATCGGGGGAGCAATCAGCCCCAGCATTTT
CATSRDRGSNQPQHF
>TRBJ2-3|-|TRBV5-4|-
TGTGCCAGCAGCTTAACCCTATCGTCAACAGATACGCAGTATTTT
CASSLTLSSTDTQYF
>TRBJ2-7|-|TRBV30|-
TGTGCCTGGAGTCTACAACCCGGCTACGAGCAGTACTTC
CAWSLQPGYEQYF
>TRBJ2-6|few|TRBV6-1|TRBD1
TGTGCCAGTCCACAGGGGACTGGGGCCAACGTCCTGACTTTC
CASPQGTGANVLTF
>TRBJ2-7|few|TRBV4-1|TRBD1
TGCGCCAGCAGCCACGAGGGACAGGGGGCGAGCGAGCAGTACTTC
CASSHEGQGASEQYF
>TRBJ2-1|-|TRBV9|-
TGTGCCAGCAGTACCACCCCCGTGGGGGATGAGCAGTTCTTC
CASSTTPVGDEQFF
>TRBJ2-7|-|TRBV30|TRBD1
TGTGCCTGGATGATACAGGGGGCCGGGCAGTACTTC
CAWMIQGAGQYF
>TRBJ2-1|-|TRBV27|TRBD2
TGTGCCAGCAGCCAAAAATCCGGGGGGAATTCCTACAATGAGCAGTTCTTC
CASSQKSGGNSYNEQFF
>TRBJ2-1|-|TRBV30|TRBD2
TGTGCCTGGAGTGTATATGGGGGGGAAGTCTTC
CAWSVYGGEVF
>TRBJ2-7|few|TRBV29-1|TRBD1
TGCAGCGTTGCACAGGGGGAAACCTACGAGCAGTACTTC
CSVAQGETYEQYF
>TRBJ2-5|-|TRBV15|-
TGTGCCACCAGCCCCCGAACGGGGGCCCAAGAGACCCAGTACTTC
CATSPRTGAQETQYF
>TRBJ1-1|few|TRBV11-2|TRBD1
TGTGCCAGCAGCTTCTGGGACAGGGACGGGAACACTGAAGCTTTCTTT
CASSFWDRDGNTEAFF
>TRBJ1-2|-|TRBV5-8|TRBD1
TGTGCCAGCCCCAGGGACAGGGCCGCCTATGGCTACACCTTC
CASPRDRAAYGYTF
>TRBJ2-1|-|TRBV7-9|TRBD2
TGTGCCAGCAGCTTGACTAGCGGGAAGGATGAGCAGTTCTTC
CASSLTSGKDEQFF
>TRBJ2-3|-|TRBV6-6|TRBD1
TGTGCCAGCAGTTACCCCCAGGGACAGGGGACAGATACGCAGTATTTT
CASSYPQGQGTDTQYF
>TRBJ1-1|few|TRBV7-3|-
TGTGCCAGCAGCTCTATACAAGTCATGAACACTGAAGCTTTCTTT
CASSSIQVMNTEAFF
>TRBJ2-1|-|TRBV30|-
TGTGCCTGGACCCCCGGCGAGGGGTGGAACAATGAGCAGTTCTTC
CAWTPGEGWNNEQFF